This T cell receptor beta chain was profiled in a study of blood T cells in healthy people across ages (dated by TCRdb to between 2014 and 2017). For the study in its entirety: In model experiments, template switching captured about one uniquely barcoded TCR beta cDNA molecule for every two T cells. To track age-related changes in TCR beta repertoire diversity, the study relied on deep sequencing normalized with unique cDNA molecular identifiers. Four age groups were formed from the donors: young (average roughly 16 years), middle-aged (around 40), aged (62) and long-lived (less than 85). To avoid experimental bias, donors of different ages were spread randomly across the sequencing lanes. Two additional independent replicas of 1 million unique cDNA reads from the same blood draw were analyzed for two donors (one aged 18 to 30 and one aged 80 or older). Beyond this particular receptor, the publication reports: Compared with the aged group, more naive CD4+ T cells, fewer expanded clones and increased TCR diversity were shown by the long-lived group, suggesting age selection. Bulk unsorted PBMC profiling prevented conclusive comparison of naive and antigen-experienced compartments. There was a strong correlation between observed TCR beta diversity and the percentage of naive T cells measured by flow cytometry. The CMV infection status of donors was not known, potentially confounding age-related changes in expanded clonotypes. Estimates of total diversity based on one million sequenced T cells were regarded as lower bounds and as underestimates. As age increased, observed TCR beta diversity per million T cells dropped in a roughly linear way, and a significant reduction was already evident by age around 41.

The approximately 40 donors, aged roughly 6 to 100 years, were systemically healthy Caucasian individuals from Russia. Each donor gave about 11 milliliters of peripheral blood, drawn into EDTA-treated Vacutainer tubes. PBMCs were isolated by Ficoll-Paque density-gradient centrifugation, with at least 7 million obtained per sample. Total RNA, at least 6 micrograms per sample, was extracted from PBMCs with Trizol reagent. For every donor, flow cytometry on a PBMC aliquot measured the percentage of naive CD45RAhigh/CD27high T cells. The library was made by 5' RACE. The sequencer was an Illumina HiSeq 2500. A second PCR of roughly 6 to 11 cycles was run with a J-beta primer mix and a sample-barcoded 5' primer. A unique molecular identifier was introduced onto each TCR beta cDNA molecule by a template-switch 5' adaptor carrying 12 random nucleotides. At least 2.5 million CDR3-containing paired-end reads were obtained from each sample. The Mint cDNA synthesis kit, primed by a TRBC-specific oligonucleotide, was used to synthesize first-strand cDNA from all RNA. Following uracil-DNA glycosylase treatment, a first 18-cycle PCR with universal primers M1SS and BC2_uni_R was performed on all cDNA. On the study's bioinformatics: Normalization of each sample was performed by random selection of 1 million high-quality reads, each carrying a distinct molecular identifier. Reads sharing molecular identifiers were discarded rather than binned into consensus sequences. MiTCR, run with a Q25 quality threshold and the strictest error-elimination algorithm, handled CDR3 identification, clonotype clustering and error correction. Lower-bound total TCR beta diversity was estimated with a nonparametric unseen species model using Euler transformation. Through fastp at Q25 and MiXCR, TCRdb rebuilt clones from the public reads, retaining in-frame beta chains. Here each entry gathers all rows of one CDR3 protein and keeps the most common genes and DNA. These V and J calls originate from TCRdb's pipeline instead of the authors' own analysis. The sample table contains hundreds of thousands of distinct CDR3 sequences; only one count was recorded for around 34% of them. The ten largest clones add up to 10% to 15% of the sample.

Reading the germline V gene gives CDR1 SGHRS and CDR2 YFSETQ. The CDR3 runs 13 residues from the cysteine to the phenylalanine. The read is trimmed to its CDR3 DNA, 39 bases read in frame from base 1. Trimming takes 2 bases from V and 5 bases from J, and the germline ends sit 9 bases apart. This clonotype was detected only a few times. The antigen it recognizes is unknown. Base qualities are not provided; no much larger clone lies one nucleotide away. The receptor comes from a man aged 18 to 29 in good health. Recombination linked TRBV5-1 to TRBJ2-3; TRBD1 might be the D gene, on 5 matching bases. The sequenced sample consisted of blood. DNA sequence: TGCGCCAGCAGCTTCCTCCAGGGAGATACGCAGTATTTT. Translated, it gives CASSFLQGDTQYF.